In this sample, the clone carrying this TCR beta chain turned up many times. If no ophthalmopathy progression occurred within 18 months, Graves' hyperthyroidism was stable. Uncontrolled infections, other autoimmune diseases, pregnancy or lactation led to exclusion of patients. RNA transcripts served as the template for amplifying TCR beta CDR3 regions. The HTBI primer set served for first-round RT-PCR of the TCR CDR3. TCRdb called the multiplex PCR reads again in MiXCR, with one record for every CDR3 protein. The sample records 300,000 to 400,000 distinct CDR3 sequences, around 20% being singletons. The entry originates in a study of T cells in Graves' hyperthyroidism and ophthalmopathy. Across the study: Peripheral blood collection took place at initial diagnosis, before any treatment.

The sequencing input was blood. The clonotype was recovered from a woman between 50 and 59 years old with Graves' hyperthyroidism.

CDR3 in amino acids: CASSHGLAVFYEQFF. CDR3 bases: TGTGCCAGCAGCCACGGACTAGCGGTTTTCTATGAGCAGTTCTTC. The chain has TRBV7-2 and TRBJ2-1; TRBD2 matches at 10 bases. Germline lookup yields CDR1 SGHTA and CDR2 FQGNSA. V trimming: 5 bases; J trimming: 8 bases; junction bases outside the gene matches: 9. The length of the CDR3 is 15 residues. Full variable domain (outside the CDR3, taken from reference TRBV7-2 and TRBJ2-1): GAGVSQSPSNKVTEKGKDVELRCDPISGHTALYWYRQSLGQGLEFLIYFQGNSAPDKSGLPSDRFSAERTGGSVSTLTIQRTQQEDSAVYLCASSHGLAVFYEQFFGPGTRLTVL.